This T cell receptor (beta chain) emerged from a study of Tregs in tolerant kidney transplant recipients. Study observations and caveats: Some patients' samples used different primers over time, so nucleotide sequences weren't comparable. This study did not directly address biological reproducibility. The most relevant donor-specific Treg TCRbeta repertoire apparently came from expansion with activated donor B cells.

V lost 7 bases and J 1 base, leaving 13 bases between the germline ends. The V gene's germline CDR1 is MDHEN and CDR2 SYDVKM. The CDR3 loop spans 14 amino acids. Measured with immunoSEQ multiplex PCR; TCRdb has only the in-frame clones, and not every one. The table includes about 110,000 clones, around 89% detected once. A note on this clone: What it binds is unknown.

Specimen: CD4+ T cells from blood, collected before the transplant. This rearrangement joins TRBV28 to TRBJ1-1, with a tentative D call TRBD1 (5 bases). The sequence came from a human donor who received a combined kidney and bone marrow transplant. The CDR3 DNA reads as TGTGCCAGCACCCCTGGGGCGAGGAACACTGAAGCTTTCTTT. It codes for CASTPGARNTEAFF.